A selection of T cell receptor beta chains follows, all from one sample in a study of cytomegalovirus exposure and HLA in healthy donors. The protocol was immunoSEQ multiplex PCR, while the TCRdb copy is restricted to in-frame clones and leaves out a portion. There are about 120,000 clones in the sample; around 86% occur only once, and 3% to 4% lies in the top ten. The sequencing sample was made of PBMCs. The receptors were sampled from a woman between 25 and 40 years old in good health and CMV-seronegative. CDR3s include the opening cysteine and the closing phenylalanine or tryptophan. A D gene is named only where the DNA matches it firmly. Not all rows give a size; the values are once, few, many and, for expanded clones, a class.

j_call d_call v_call clone_size cdr3_nt cdr3_aa
TRBJ1-5 TRBD1 TRBV10-3 - TGTGCCATCAGTGAGTCGACGAGGGGGCCCCAGCCCCAGCATTTT CAISESTRGPQPQHF
TRBJ2-3 - TRBV7-2 once TGTGCCAGCAGCTCGACTGCTAGCACAGATACGCAGTATTTT CASSSTASTDTQYF
TRBJ1-5 TRBD1 TRBV6-6 - TGTGCCAGCAGTCCGGGACAGGGGGCTGATCAGCCCCAGCATTTT CASSPGQGADQPQHF
TRBJ1-5 - TRBV2 - TGTGCCAGCAGTGAATGGGACAAAAATAGCAATCAGCCCCAGCATTTT CASSEWDKNSNQPQHF
TRBJ2-2 - TRBV6-5 few TGTGCCAGCAGCCCCGGCACCGGGGAGCTGTTTTTT CASSPGTGELFF
TRBJ2-1 TRBD1 TRBV2 - TGTGCCAGCGGGACAGGGGGTTCATGTGAGCAGTTCTTC CASGTGGSCEQFF
TRBJ2-3 TRBD1 TRBV5-1 - TGCGCCAGCAGCTCTCCCGGGACAGGGAGATCTTTTAGCACAGATACGCAGTATTTT CASSSPGTGRSFSTDTQYF
TRBJ2-5 TRBD1 TRBV18 - TGTGCCAGCTCACCGACAGGGACGAGAGAGACCCAGTACTTC CASSPTGTRETQYF
TRBJ2-5 - TRBV5-4 - TGTGCCAGCGGCAGGGGAGGGGAGACCCAGTACTTC CASGRGGETQYF
TRBJ2-7 - TRBV5-4 - TGTGCCAGCAGCTTGGGCCTACTTACCTCCTACGAGCAGTACTTC CASSLGLLTSYEQYF
TRBJ2-3 - TRBV13 - TGTGCCAGCAGCGCCCGCAGTAAGGTAGGAGGAGATACGCAGTATTTT CASSARSKVGGDTQYF
TRBJ1-2 - TRBV2 few TGTGCCAGCAGTGGAAGGGGTCTTCTGTCGGGTGGCTACACCTTC CASSGRGLLSGGYTF
TRBJ2-7 TRBD1 TRBV19 - TGTGCCAGTAGTAGACTCGGGACAGGGTCAGACGAGCAGTACTTC CASSRLGTGSDEQYF
TRBJ2-3 - TRBV7-2 - TGTGCCAGCAGCTTAGCGCAAGCCGAGACGCAGTATTTT CASSLAQAETQYF
TRBJ1-1 - TRBV27 - TGTGCCAGCAGCCCGGGACTTTTGAACACTGAAGCTTTCTTT CASSPGLLNTEAFF
TRBJ2-1 TRBD2 TRBV10-3 - TGTGCCATCAGTCATACTAGCGGGATCAATGAGCAGTTCTTC CAISHTSGINEQFF
TRBJ2-7 TRBD2 TRBV7-2 - TGTGCCAGCAGCTTAGCCCCTAGCGGGAGTACCTCCGAGCAGTACTTC CASSLAPSGSTSEQYF